This T cell receptor beta chain came from a study of control samples from healthy donors and cancer patients. The length of the CDR3 is 17 residues. The V segment lost 3 bases and the J segment 3 bases; nucleotides outside the gene matches: 11. Germline CDR1 is DFQATT and CDR2 is SNEGSKA (reference sequence). Repertoires were generated with immunoSEQ multiplex PCR, while TCRdb's copy carries only in-frame clones and drops some. The table includes tens of thousands of clones, 70% to 90% detected once. The sequence came from a man aged 50 or older in good health. The material sequenced was blood. J is TRBJ1-4 and V is TRBV20-1; 9 nucleotides align to TRBD1. The CDR3 DNA is TGCAGTGCTAGTCCACCCGGGACAGGGTGGTCTAATGAAAAACTGTTTTTT. It yields the protein CSASPPGTGWSNEKLFF.